The 15 T cell receptor beta chains presented below share a single source sample, sequenced in a study of T cell responses to AZD1222 COVID-19 vaccine. Data came from immunoSEQ multiplex PCR; TCRdb stores just in-frame clones and leaves some out. The table shows some 67,000 clones, with 83% occurring only once. Source: peripheral blood, taken 28 days after the second AZD1222 dose. The receptors originated from an adult who received the AZD1222 COVID-19 vaccine.

The CDR3, as DNA: TGTGCCAGCTCACCCGGGAGCAATCAGCCCCAGCATTTT. Amino acids: CASSPGSNQPQHF. The chain has TRBV18 and TRBJ1-5, with no clear D. CDR3 length equals 13 residues. Germline V gene sequence: CDR1 KGHSH, CDR2 LQKENI. The V and J ends lost 3 bases and 1 base respectively, with 4 bases between them.

This chain links TRBV4-2 with TRBJ1-3; D possibly corresponds to TRBD1 (5 bases). Trimming left V 0 bases short and J 7 bases short, with 16 bases between. This CDR3 has 16 amino acids. Germline V gene data show CDR1 as LGHNA and CDR2 as YNFKEQ. CDR3 sequence: CASSQDDRPAGNTIYF. Written as DNA, the CDR3 is TGTGCCAGCAGCCAAGATGACAGACCCGCCGGTAACACCATATATTTT.

The CDR3 DNA reads TGTGCCAGCCACGGACAGCTTGATGGGACTGAAGCTTTCTTT. This codes for CASHGQLDGTEAFF. The rearrangement links TRBV28 to TRBJ1-1, with D perhaps TRBD1 (6 bases). CDR3 length: 14 residues. V was cut by 8 bases and J by 5 bases, with 18 bases left in between. Per the germline V gene, CDR1 is MDHEN and CDR2 is SYDVKM.

This clone was observed a single time. This chain links TRBV4-1 with TRBJ1-3; D gene ambiguous. Germline assignment: CDR1 MGHRA and CDR2 YSYEKL. V was pared by 0 bases and J by 8 bases, with 5 bases between. The CDR3 covers 12 residues. The CDR3 coding sequence is TGCGCCAGCAGCCAAGAATGGGACACCATATATTTT. Protein product: CASSQEWDTIYF.

In this sample, this clone turned up a few times. The rearrangement links TRBV7-9 to TRBJ2-4; D is perhaps TRBD1 (6 bases). Germline-derived CDR1 and CDR2 are SEHNR and FQNEAQ (reference sequence). This CDR3 has 15 amino acids. Trimming pared 6 bases from V and 1 base from J, leaving 13 bases between. The CDR3 loop reads CASRLNRAAKNIQYF. Written as DNA, the CDR3 is TGTGCCAGCAGGTTAAACAGGGCGGCCAAAAACATTCAGTACTTC. Full variable domain (outside the CDR3, taken from reference TRBV7-9 and TRBJ2-4): DTGVSQNPRHKITKRGQNVTFRCDPISEHNRLYWYRQTLGQGPEFLTYFQNEAQLEKSRLLSDRFSAERPKGSFSTLEIQRTEQGDSAMYLCASRLNRAAKNIQYFGAGTRLSVL.

The rearrangement uses TRBV11-1 and TRBJ1-5; D unclear. The CDR3 extends over 14 amino acids. Germline loops: CDR1 SGHAT, CDR2 FQDESV (reference sequence). Trimming took off 0 bases at V and 4 bases at J, with 7 bases between the two ends. The CDR3 DNA reads TGTGCCAGCAGCTTAGCACGGGAAAATCAGCCCCAGCATTTT. It translates to CASSLARENQPQHF.

The J gene is TRBJ1-2, the V gene TRBV5-5; no definite D call. V lost 0 bases, J lost 1 base, and 7 bases lay in between. CDR1 and CDR2 from the germline V gene are SGHKS and YYEKEE (reference sequence). The CDR3 length is 14 residues. CDR3 sequence (DNA): TGTGCCAGCAGCTTGGGGACGGGTAACTATGGCTACACCTTC. This translates into CASSLGTGNYGYTF.

The chain carries TRBV5-8 and TRBJ2-7; D gene ambiguous. Trimming stripped 0 bases from V and 0 bases from J, with 7 bases between. Germline loops: CDR1 SGHTS, CDR2 YDEGEE. The CDR3 has 14 amino acids. CDR3 region: CASSLGLYSYEQYF. CDR3 nucleotide sequence: TGTGCCAGCAGCTTGGGACTCTACTCCTACGAGCAGTACTTC.

This sequence joins TRBV2 and TRBJ1-2, with D hard to call. Per the germline V gene, CDR1 is SNHLY and CDR2 is FYNNEI. The length of the CDR3 is 15 residues. The ends were cut back, 4 bases at V and 0 bases at J, with 12 bases in the middle. The CDR3 loop is CASSGRERPNYGYTF. For the CDR3, the DNA is TGTGCCAGCAGTGGGAGGGAGAGACCTAACTATGGCTACACCTTC.

The CDR3 coding sequence is TGTGCCAGCAGTGACACGGGACAGGGGGTAAAGACCTATAATTCACCCCTCCACTTT. It translates to CASSDTGQGVKTYNSPLHF. The chain uses TRBV2 and TRBJ1-6, with 11 bases that match TRBD1. The germline gives CDR1 SNHLY, CDR2 FYNNEI. CDR3 size: 19 residues. Trimming removed 3 bases from V and 2 bases from J; junction bases left unmatched: 9.

The chain uses TRBV7-2 and TRBJ2-5; D remains ambiguous. Trimming took off 1 base at V and 2 bases at J, with 8 bases between the two ends. Germline lookup yields CDR1 SGHTA and CDR2 FQGNSA. This CDR3 has 14 residues. In nucleotides, the CDR3 is TGTGCCAGCAGCTTAGTCGGGTGGCAAGAGACCCAGTACTTC. Protein product: CASSLVGWQETQYF.

V usage is TRBV2 and J usage is TRBJ2-5; 7 bases map to TRBD1. Germline V gene sequence: CDR1 SNHLY, CDR2 FYNNEI. J was trimmed by 4 bases and V by 4 bases; bases with no gene match: 6. The CDR3 spans 14 residues. The CDR3 DNA follows: TGTGCCAGCAGTGGATACAGGGGCGGAGAGACCCAGTACTTC. Protein: CASSGYRGGETQYF.

This clone was counted only a few times. The chain joins TRBV7-8 to TRBJ1-6; D remains ambiguous. The CDR3 extends over 14 amino acids. Germline loops: CDR1 SGHVS, CDR2 FQNEAQ. The germline V and J ends were trimmed by 2 bases and 9 bases, with 11 bases remaining between them. The CDR3 reads CASSLWGLGSPLHF. CDR3 nucleotides: TGTGCCAGCAGCTTATGGGGTCTGGGTTCACCCCTCCACTTT.

The gene calls are TRBV24-1 and TRBJ2-3; possible D gene TRBD1, 5 bases. The CDR3 is 12 residues long. V lost 8 bases and J 4 bases, leaving 9 bases between the germline ends. Germline CDR1 is KGHDR and CDR2 is SFDVKD. CDR3 protein: CATMGRADTQYF. The CDR3 coding sequence is TGTGCCACCATGGGCAGGGCAGATACGCAGTATTTT.

This sequence joins TRBV5-1 and TRBJ2-7; TRBD2 agrees at 7 bases. Germline-derived CDR1 and CDR2 are SGHRS and YFSETQ. CDR3 length: 16 amino acids. Germline trimming cut 7 bases from V and 4 bases from J; bases unmatched to any gene: 17. The CDR3 nucleotides are TGCGCCAGCGCGCCGGGCGGGGGTAGGGATGGTTACGAGCAGTACTTC. Its translation: CASAPGGGRDGYEQYF.